Following are 16 T cell receptor beta chains from one sample sequenced in a study of T cell responses to AZD1222 COVID-19 vaccine. Data came from immunoSEQ multiplex PCR; TCRdb stores just in-frame clones and leaves some out. The data hold 95,000 to 150,000 clones, with over 80% observed a single time. The source material was peripheral blood, sampled on day 0 of AZD1222 vaccination. These receptors were taken from an adult in good health.

The J gene is TRBJ2-3, the V gene TRBV5-4; D is undetermined. The CDR3 consists of 12 residues. Trimming removed 0 bases from V and 5 bases from J, with 4 bases in between. Per germline, CDR1 SGHNT and CDR2 YYREEE (reference sequence). The DNA of the CDR3 is TGTGCCAGCAGCTTGGTGTTAGATACGCAGTATTTT. This translates into CASSLVLDTQYF.

V and J are TRBV6-6 and TRBJ1-6; D is ambiguous. This CDR3 contains 14 residues. V shed 0 bases and J shed 7 bases, with 7 bases lying between them. CDR1 is MNHNY and CDR2 is SVGAGI in the germline V gene (reference sequence). CDR3 bases: TGTGCCAGCAGTTACTCTCGGGCGAATTCACCCCTCCACTTT. The encoded protein is CASSYSRANSPLHF.

V usage is TRBV27 and J usage is TRBJ2-5; D gene unclear. CDR3 size: 13 residues. V dropped 3 bases and J dropped 9 bases, with 14 bases sitting between them. Germline loops: CDR1 MNHEY, CDR2 SMNVEV (reference sequence). CDR3 sequence reads: CASSFGTARAQYF. The DNA of the CDR3 is TGTGCCAGCAGTTTTGGCACTGCTCGTGCCCAGTACTTC.

This chain joins TRBV11-2 and TRBJ1-2; D might be TRBD1 (5 bases). The CDR3 contains 16 residues. V lost 0 bases and J 7 bases, leaving 18 bases between the germline ends. The germline V gene encodes CDR1 SGHAT and CDR2 FQNNGV. CDR3 nucleotide sequence: TGTGCCAGCAGCTTAGATTTGTGGGCAGGGTCTAGTGGCTACACCTTC. This translates into CASSLDLWAGSSGYTF.

The rearrangement joins TRBV9 to TRBJ2-3; weak D call: TRBD2 (5 bases). The CDR3 is made up of 16 amino acids. Germline values: CDR1 SGDLS, CDR2 YYNGEE. V was clipped by 4 bases and J by 0 bases, with 15 bases between them. CDR3 DNA sequence: TGTGCCAGCAGCCCCCTAGGCCAGCGGAGCACAGATACGCAGTATTTT. It is translated as CASSPLGQRSTDTQYF.

There are a few counts of this clone. The chain links TRBV5-6 to TRBJ2-7; 7 bases fit TRBD1. Germline V gene data show CDR1 as SGHDT and CDR2 as YYEEEE. This CDR3 is built from 16 residues. With V trimmed by 4 bases and J by 3 bases, 13 bases remained unmatched. CDR3 nucleotides: TGTGCCAGCAGCGCTGGACAGGCCTTTACGATCTACGAGCAGTACTTC. It is translated as CASSAGQAFTIYEQYF.

The chain has TRBV7-8 and TRBJ1-4; D unresolved. V gave up 5 bases and J gave up 6 bases, with 13 bases separating them. The CDR3 extends over 14 amino acids. Germline V gene sequence: CDR1 SGHVS, CDR2 FQNEAQ. The DNA of the CDR3 is TGTGCCAGCAGCCCGCAGGTGGGGTATGAAAAACTGTTTTTT. This encodes CASSPQVGYEKLFF.

The genes are TRBV5-5 and TRBJ2-7; D gene unclear. This CDR3 has 13 amino acids. The V end lost 4 bases, the J end lost 2 bases, and 10 bases lay between the germline ends. The germline V gene has CDR1 SGHKS and CDR2 YYEKEE (reference sequence). In DNA form, the CDR3 reads TGTGCCAGCAGCGGCGGCTACCCCTACGAGCAGTACTTC. Its translation is CASSGGYPYEQYF. The full variable domain, with the rest looked up from reference TRBV5-5 and TRBJ2-7, is DAGVTQSPTHLIKTRGQQVTLRCSPISGHKSVSWYQQVLGQGPQFIFQYYEKEERGRGNFPDRFSARQFPNYSSELNVNALLLGDSALYLCASSGGYPYEQYFGPGTRLTVT.

The chain recombines TRBV6-2 or TRBV6-3 with TRBJ2-1, with TRBD1 as a possible D gene (5 bases). This CDR3 is built from 12 residues. Deletions cut 0 bases from V and 10 bases from J, with 7 bases between. CDR1 and CDR2 (germline): MNHEY, SVGEGT. The CDR3 nucleotides read TGTGCCAGCAGTTACTCCACAGGCGAGCAGTTCTTC. This translates into CASSYSTGEQFF.

The chain has TRBV2 and TRBJ1-5; unclear D gene. CDR3 size: 13 residues. Germline-derived CDR1 and CDR2 are SNHLY and FYNNEI. Trimming cost V 6 bases and J 3 bases, with 9 bases left between them. CDR3 coding DNA: TGTGCCAGCAGAGCGGACGCCAATCAGCCCCAGCATTTT. This encodes CASRADANQPQHF.

Here the CDR3 DNA reads TGTGCCAGCAACGCGGGGGGGCACTACGAGCAGTACTTC. Translation gives CASNAGGHYEQYF. The chain combines TRBV6-5 with TRBJ2-7; 9 bases are shared with TRBD2. Per the germline V gene, CDR1 is MNHEY and CDR2 is SVGAGI. V shed 7 bases and J 3 bases; nucleotides not matched to a gene: 4. There are 13 residues in the CDR3.

The chain recombines TRBV5-4 with TRBJ2-3, with 14 bases lining up with TRBD2. The CDR3 has 16 residues. Germline CDR1 is SGHNT and CDR2 is YYREEE (reference sequence). V lost 5 bases to trimming and J lost 3 bases; unmatched junction nucleotides: 5. The CDR3 reads CASSPTSGRGTDTQYF. CDR3 DNA sequence: TGTGCCAGCAGTCCGACTAGCGGGAGGGGTACAGATACGCAGTATTTT.

CDR3 nucleotide sequence: TGTGCCAGCAGCAAAGGAGGGGCGACGGGTTCCTACGAGCAGTACTTC. Its translation is CASSKGGATGSYEQYF. V usage is TRBV3-1 (or the pseudogene TRBV3-2) and J usage is TRBJ2-7; maybe TRBD2 (6 bases). Trimming cost V 5 bases and J 1 base, with 18 bases left between them. The germline V gene has CDR1 LGHDT and CDR2 YNNKEL (reference sequence). The CDR3 is 16 amino acids.

The chain carries TRBV4-1 and TRBJ1-2; 8 nucleotides line up with TRBD1. Losses at the gene ends were 0 bases for V and 8 bases for J; bases not matched to a gene: 11. CDR3 length equals 16 residues. Germline V gives CDR1 MGHRA, CDR2 YSYEKL. CDR3 sequence reads: CASSQERDLTGEGYTF. The CDR3 DNA reads TGCGCCAGCAGCCAAGAGAGGGACCTGACAGGGGAGGGCTACACCTTC.

This clone is a singleton in its sample. The CDR3 loop is CASSTRDRGRETQYF. The CDR3, as DNA: TGCGCCAGCAGCACCCGGGACAGGGGGCGGGAGACCCAGTACTTC. The chain has TRBV5-1 and TRBJ2-5; 12 bases fit TRBD1. Germline CDR1 SGHRS, CDR2 YFSETQ. V trimming: 4 bases; J trimming: 5 bases; junction bases outside the gene matches: 6. There are 15 residues in the CDR3.

The V gene is TRBV19, the J gene TRBJ2-7; D is perhaps TRBD1 (6 bases). Per germline, CDR1 LNHDA and CDR2 SQIVND (reference sequence). V was pared by 5 bases and J by 0 bases, with 17 bases between. The CDR3 is 16 residues long. The CDR3 reads CASSFSTGLSSYEQYF. DNA for the CDR3: TGTGCCAGTAGTTTCTCTACAGGGCTTAGCTCCTACGAGCAGTACTTC.